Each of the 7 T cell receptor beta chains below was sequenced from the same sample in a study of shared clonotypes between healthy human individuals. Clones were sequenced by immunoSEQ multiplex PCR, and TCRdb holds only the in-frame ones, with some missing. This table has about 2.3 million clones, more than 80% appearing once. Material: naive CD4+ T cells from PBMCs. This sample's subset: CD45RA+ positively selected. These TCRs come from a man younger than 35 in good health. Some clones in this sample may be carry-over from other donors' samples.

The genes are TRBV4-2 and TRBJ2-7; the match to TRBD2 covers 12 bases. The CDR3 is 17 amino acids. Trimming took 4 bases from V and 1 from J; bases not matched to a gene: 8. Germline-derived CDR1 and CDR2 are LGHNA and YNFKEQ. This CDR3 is CASSPVLGLAGSYEQYF. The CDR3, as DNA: TGTGCCAGCAGCCCAGTACTTGGACTAGCGGGATCCTACGAGCAGTACTTC.

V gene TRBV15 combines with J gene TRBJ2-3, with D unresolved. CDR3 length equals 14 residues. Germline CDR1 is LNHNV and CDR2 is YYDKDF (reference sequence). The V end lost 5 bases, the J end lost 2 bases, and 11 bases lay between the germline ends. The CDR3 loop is CATSDLRPTDTQYF. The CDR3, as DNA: TGTGCCACCAGCGATCTGCGCCCCACAGATACGCAGTATTTT.

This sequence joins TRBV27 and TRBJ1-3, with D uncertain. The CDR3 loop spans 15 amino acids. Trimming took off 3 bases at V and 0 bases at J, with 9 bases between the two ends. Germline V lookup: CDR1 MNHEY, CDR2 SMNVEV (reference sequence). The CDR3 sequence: CASSFSRSSGNTIYF. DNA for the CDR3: TGTGCCAGCAGTTTTTCCAGGAGCTCTGGAAACACCATATATTTT.

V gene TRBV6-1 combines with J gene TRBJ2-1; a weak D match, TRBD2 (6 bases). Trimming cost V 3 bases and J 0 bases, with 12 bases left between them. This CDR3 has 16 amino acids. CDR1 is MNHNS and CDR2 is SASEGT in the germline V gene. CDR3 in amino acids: CASSDIRRASYNEQFF. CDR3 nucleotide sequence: TGTGCCAGCAGTGATATCAGGAGGGCCTCCTACAATGAGCAGTTCTTC.

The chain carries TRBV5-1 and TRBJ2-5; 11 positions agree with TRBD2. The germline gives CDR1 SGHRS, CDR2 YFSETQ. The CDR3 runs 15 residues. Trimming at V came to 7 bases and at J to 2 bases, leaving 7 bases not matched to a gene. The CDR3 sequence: CASHQLAGVQETQYF. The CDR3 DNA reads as TGCGCCAGCCACCAACTAGCGGGAGTTCAAGAGACCCAGTACTTC. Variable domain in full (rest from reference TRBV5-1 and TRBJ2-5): KAGVTQTPRYLIKTRGQQVTLSCSPISGHRSVSWYQQTPGQGLQFLFEYFSETQRNKGNFPGRFSGRQFSNSRSEMNVSTLELGDSALYLCASHQLAGVQETQYFGPGTRLLVL.

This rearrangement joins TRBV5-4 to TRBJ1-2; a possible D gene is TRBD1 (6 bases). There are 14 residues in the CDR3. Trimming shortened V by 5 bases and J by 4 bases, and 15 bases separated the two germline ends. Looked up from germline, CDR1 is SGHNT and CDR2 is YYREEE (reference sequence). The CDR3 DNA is TGTGCCAGCAGTCACCCGGGGGGCTCCTATGGCTACACCTTC. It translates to CASSHPGGSYGYTF.

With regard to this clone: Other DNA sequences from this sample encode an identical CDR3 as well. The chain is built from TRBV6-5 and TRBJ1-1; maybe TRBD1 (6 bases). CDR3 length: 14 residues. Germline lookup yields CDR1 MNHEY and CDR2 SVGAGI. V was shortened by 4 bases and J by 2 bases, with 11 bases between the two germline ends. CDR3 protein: CASSSSRGNTEAFF. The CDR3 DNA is TGTGCCAGCAGTTCTTCCAGGGGAAACACTGAAGCTTTCTTT.